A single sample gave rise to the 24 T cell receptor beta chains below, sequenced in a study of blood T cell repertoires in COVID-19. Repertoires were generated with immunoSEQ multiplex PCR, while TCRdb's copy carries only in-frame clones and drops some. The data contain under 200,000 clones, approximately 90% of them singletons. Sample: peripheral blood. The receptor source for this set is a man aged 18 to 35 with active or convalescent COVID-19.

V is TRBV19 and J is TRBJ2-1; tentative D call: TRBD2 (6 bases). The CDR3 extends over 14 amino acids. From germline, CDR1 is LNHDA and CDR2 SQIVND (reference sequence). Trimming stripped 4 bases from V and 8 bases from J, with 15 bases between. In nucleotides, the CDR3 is TGTGCCAGTAGTAACCCGGGAGTAAGGGATGAGCAGTTCTTC. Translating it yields CASSNPGVRDEQFF.

The CDR3 nucleotides are TGTGCCAGCAGCTCGCGGGACCTTGAAGCTTTCTTT. Translating it yields CASSSRDLEAFF. The J gene is TRBJ1-1, the V gene TRBV7-6; maybe TRBD1 (5 bases). The germline CDR1 and CDR2 sequences are SGHVS and FNYEAQ. The CDR3 has 12 residues. With 4 bases removed from V and 7 bases from J, the gap between germline ends came to 10 bases.

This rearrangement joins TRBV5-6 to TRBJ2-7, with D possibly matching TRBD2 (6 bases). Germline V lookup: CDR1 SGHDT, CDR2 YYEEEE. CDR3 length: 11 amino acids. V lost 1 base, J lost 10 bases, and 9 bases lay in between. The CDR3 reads CASSLRDLQYF. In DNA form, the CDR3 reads TGTGCCAGCAGCTTGCGGGACTTACAGTACTTC.

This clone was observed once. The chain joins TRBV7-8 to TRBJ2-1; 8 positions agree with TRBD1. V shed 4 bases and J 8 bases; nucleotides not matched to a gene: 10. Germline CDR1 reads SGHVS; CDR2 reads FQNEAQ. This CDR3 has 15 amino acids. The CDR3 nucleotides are TGTGCCAGCAGCTACCGGGGACAGGCCCGGGATGAGCAGTTCTTC. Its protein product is CASSYRGQARDEQFF.

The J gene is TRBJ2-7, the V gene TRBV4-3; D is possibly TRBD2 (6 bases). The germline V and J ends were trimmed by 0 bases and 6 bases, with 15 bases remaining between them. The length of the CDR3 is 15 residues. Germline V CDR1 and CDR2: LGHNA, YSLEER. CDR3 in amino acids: CASSQDPGGVREQYF. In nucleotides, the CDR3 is TGCGCCAGCAGCCAAGATCCGGGCGGGGTCCGCGAGCAGTACTTC.

The CDR3 reads CAWRPTSGDYNEQFF. The CDR3 DNA reads as TGTGCCTGGAGGCCCACTAGCGGAGACTACAATGAGCAGTTCTTC. V and J are TRBV30 and TRBJ2-1; 8 bases fit TRBD2. The CDR3 extends over 15 amino acids. Germline trimming cut 3 bases from V and 3 bases from J; bases unmatched to any gene: 7. In germline, CDR1 is GTSNPN, CDR2 SVGIG (reference sequence).

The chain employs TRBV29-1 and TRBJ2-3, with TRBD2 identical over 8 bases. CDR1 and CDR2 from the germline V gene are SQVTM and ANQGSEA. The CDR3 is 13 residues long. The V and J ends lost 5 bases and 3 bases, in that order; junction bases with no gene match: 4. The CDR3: CSVPSGSTDTQYF. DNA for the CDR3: TGCAGCGTTCCAAGCGGGAGTACAGATACGCAGTATTTT.

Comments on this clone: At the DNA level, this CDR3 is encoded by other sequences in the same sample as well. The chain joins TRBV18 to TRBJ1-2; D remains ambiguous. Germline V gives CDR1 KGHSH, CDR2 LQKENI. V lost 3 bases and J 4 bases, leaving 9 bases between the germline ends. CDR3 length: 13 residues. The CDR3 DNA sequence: TGTGCCAGCTCACCTACCGGTACCTATGGCTACACCTTC. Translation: CASSPTGTYGYTF. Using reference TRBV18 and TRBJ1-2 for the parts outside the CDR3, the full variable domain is NAGVMQNPRHLVRRRGQEARLRCSPMKGHSHVYWYRQLPEEGLKFMVYLQKENIIDESGMPKERFSAEFPKEGPSILRIQQVVRGDSAAYFCASSPTGTYGYTFGSGTRLTVV.

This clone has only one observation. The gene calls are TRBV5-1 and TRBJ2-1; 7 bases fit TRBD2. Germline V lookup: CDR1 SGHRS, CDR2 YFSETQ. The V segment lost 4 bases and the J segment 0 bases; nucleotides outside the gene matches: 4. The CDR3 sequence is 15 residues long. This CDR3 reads CASSGGLHSYNEQFF. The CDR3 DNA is TGCGCCAGCAGCGGGGGACTACACTCCTACAATGAGCAGTTCTTC. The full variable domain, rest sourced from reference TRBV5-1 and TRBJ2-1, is KAGVTQTPRYLIKTRGQQVTLSCSPISGHRSVSWYQQTPGQGLQFLFEYFSETQRNKGNFPGRFSGRQFSNSRSEMNVSTLELGDSALYLCASSGGLHSYNEQFFGPGTRLTVL.

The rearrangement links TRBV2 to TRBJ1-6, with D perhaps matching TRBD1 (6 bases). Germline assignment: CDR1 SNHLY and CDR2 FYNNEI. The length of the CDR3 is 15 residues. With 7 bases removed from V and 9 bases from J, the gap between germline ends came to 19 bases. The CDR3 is CASTPRTGSSSPLHF. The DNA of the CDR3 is TGTGCCAGCACTCCGCGAACAGGGTCAAGTTCACCCCTCCACTTT.

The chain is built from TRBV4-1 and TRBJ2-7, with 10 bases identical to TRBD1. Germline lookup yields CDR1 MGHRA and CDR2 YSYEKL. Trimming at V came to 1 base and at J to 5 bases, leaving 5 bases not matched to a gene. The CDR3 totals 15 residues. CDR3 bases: TGCGCCAGCAGCCAAGGGGGACAGGGGTGGGACGAGCAGTACTTC. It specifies CASSQGGQGWDEQYF.

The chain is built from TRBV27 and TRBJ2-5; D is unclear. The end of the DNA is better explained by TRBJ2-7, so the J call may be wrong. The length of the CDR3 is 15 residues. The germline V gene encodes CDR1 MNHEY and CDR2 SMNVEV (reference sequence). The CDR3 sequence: CASSFLVPPTYEQYF. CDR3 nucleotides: TGTGCCAGCAGTTTCCTAGTCCCCCCTACCTACGAGCAGTACTTC.

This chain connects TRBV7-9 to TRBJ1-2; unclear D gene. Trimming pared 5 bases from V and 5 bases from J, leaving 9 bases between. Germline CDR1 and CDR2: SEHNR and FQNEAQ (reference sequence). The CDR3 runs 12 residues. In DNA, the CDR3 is TGTGCCAGCAGCCCACCAGGATATGGCTACACCTTC. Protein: CASSPPGYGYTF.

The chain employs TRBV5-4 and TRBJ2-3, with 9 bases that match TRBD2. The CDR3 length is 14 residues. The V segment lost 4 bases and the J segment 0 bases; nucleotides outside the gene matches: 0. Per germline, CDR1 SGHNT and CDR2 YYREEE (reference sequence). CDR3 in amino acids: CASSLAGSTDTQYF. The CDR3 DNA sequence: TGTGCCAGCAGCCTAGCGGGGAGCACAGATACGCAGTATTTT.

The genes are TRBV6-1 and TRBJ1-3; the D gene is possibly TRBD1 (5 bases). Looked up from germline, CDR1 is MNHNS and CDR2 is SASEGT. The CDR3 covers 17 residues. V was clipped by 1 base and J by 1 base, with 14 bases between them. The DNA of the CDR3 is TGTGCCAGCAGTGAAGATCAGGGAAGGTCGTCTGGAAACACCATATATTTT. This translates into CASSEDQGRSSGNTIYF.

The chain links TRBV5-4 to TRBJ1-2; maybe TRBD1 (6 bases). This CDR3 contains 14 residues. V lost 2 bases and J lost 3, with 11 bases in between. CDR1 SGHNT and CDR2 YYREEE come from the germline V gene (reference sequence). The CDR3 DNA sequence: TGTGCCAGCAGCTTCGGGTCAGGGGACTATGGCTACACCTTC. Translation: CASSFGSGDYGYTF. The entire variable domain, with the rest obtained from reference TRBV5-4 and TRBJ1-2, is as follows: ETGVTQSPTHLIKTRGQQVTLRCSSQSGHNTVSWYQQALGQGPQFIFQYYREEENGRGNFPPRFSGLQFPNYSSELNVNALELDDSALYLCASSFGSGDYGYTFGSGTRLTVV.

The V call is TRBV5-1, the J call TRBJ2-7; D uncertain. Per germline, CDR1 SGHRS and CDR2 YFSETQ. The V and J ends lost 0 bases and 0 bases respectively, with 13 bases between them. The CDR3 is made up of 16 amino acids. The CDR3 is CASSLGRGASSYEQYF. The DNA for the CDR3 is TGCGCCAGCAGCTTGGGGAGAGGCGCCAGCTCCTACGAGCAGTACTTC.

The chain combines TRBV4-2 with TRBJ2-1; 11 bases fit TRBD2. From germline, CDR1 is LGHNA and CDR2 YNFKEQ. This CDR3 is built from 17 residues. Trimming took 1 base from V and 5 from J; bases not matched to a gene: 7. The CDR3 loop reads CASSQGGTSGSHNEQFF. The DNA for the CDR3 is TGTGCCAGCAGCCAAGGCGGAACTAGCGGGAGTCACAATGAGCAGTTCTTC.

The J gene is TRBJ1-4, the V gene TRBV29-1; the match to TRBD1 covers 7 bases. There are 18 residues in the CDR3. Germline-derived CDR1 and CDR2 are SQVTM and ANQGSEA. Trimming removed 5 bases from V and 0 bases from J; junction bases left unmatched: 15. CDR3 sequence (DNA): TGCAGCGTTCGGTTCAGCCGACAGGGAGTCTCAACTAATGAAAAACTGTTTTTT. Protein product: CSVRFSRQGVSTNEKLFF.

The CDR3 region is CASSFLYSNQPQHF. CDR3 nucleotide sequence: TGTGCCAGCAGTTTCTTGTATAGCAATCAGCCCCAGCATTTT. This chain uses TRBV6-6 with TRBJ1-5; D gene ambiguous. The CDR3 extends over 14 amino acids. CDR1 is MNHNY and CDR2 is SVGAGI in the germline V gene (reference sequence). Between the trimmed V and J ends, which lost 4 bases and 0 bases, there was a span of 7 bases.

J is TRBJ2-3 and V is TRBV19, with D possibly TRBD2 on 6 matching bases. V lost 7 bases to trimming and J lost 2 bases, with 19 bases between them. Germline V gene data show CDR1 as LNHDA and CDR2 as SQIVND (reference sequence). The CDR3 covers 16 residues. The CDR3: CASTARDSKNTDTQYF. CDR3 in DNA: TGTGCCAGTACGGCCCGGGACTCGAAAAACACAGATACGCAGTATTTT.

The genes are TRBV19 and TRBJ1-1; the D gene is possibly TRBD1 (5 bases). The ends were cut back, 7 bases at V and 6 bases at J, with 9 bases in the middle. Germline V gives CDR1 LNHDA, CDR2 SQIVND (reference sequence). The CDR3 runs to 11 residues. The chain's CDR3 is CASTKGSEAFF. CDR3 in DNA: TGTGCCAGTACAAAGGGGTCTGAAGCTTTCTTT.

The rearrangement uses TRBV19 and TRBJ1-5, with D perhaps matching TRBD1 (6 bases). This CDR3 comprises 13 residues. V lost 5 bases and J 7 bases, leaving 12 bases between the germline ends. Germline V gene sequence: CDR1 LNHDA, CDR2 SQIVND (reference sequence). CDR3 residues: CASSSTGRQPQHF. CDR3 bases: TGTGCCAGTAGTTCCACAGGGCGACAGCCCCAGCATTTT.

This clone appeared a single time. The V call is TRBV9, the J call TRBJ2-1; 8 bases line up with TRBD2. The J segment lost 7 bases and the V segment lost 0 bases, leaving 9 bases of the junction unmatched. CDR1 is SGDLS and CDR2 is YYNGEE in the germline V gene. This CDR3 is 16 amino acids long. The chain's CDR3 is CASSVGSGRGENEQFF. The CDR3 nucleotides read TGTGCCAGCAGCGTAGGAAGCGGGAGAGGTGAAAATGAGCAGTTCTTC.